This T cell receptor beta chain was sequenced during a study of shared clonotypes between healthy human individuals. CD45RA+ naive and CD45RA-negative memory subsets were separated from CD4+ cells. The assay was immunoSEQ multiplex PCR, and TCRdb's table has in-frame clones only and misses some. The sample carries about 980,000 clones, approximately 80% recorded once. General study points: Compared with clonotypes that all four donors shared, non-shared clonotypes had lower generation probabilities.

The ends were cut back, 9 bases at V and 1 base at J, with 18 bases in the middle. This CDR3 is 15 amino acids long. Germline lookup yields CDR1 LNHDA and CDR2 SQIVND (reference sequence). A remark on this clone: Its target is not known.

V usage is TRBV19 and J usage is TRBJ1-1; D might be TRBD1 (5 bases). Sequencing input: memory CD4+ T cells sorted from blood. Subset here: CD45RA-negative fraction. The source of this sequence is a man aged 18 to 30 in good health. CDR3 nucleotides: TGTGCCAGCAAAGTGGACGGAACAGGGAACACTGAAGCTTTCTTT. Translation: CASKVDGTGNTEAFF.